This T cell receptor (beta chain) appears in the sequencing data of a study of T cell changes during pregnancy in multiple sclerosis. V was trimmed by 5 bases and J by 0 bases, leaving 17 bases between them. Germline-derived CDR1 and CDR2 are SGHTA and FQGNSA. CDR3 length equals 17 residues. The data were produced by immunoSEQ multiplex PCR, yet TCRdb's version contains in-frame clones alone and is incomplete. This sample has under 130,000 clones, with roughly 92% found just once. The chain couples TRBV7-2 to TRBJ1-5, with D possibly being TRBD1 (6 bases). Sequenced here: peripheral blood, sampled after pregnancy. This TCR came from a female donor with multiple sclerosis, enrolled in a pregnancy study. The CDR3 nucleotides read TGTGCCAGCAGCCTTAGAAGGACAGACCGTAGCAATCAGCCCCAGCATTTT. This gives the protein CASSLRRTDRSNQPQHF. Full variable domain (missing parts from reference TRBV7-2 and TRBJ1-5): GAGVSQSPSNKVTEKGKDVELRCDPISGHTALYWYRQSLGQGLEFLIYFQGNSAPDKSGLPSDRFSAERTGGSVSTLTIQRTQQEDSAVYLCASSLRRTDRSNQPQHFGDGTRLSIL.